The clone carrying this T cell receptor (beta chain) appeared a few times. The source of the sample is a study of blood T cell repertoires in COVID-19. Study as a whole: COVID-19 samples from acute and convalescent phases originated in the United States, Italy and Spain. In each case, the material was cDNA or gDNA derived from T cells, B-cell-depleted T cells, or PBMCs.

Authors' analysis steps: Estimation of nucleated cell counts was performed using reference gene primer amplification. This table comes from immunoSEQ multiplex PCR, and its TCRdb copy is limited to in-frame clones, with some not included. The V and J calls and clone size come from that table; D and trimming were worked out from the DNA. The table records approximately 100,000 clones, about 90% of them present only once. The sequence derives from a man aged 45-65 years in a cohort sampled during active COVID-19. The sequencing input was peripheral blood.

The CDR3: CASSLNRGQGNTIYF. For the CDR3, the DNA is TGTGCCAGCAGCTTAAACAGGGGGCAAGGAAACACCATATATTTT. The gene calls are TRBV5-4 and TRBJ1-3; 9 bases line up with TRBD1. The CDR3 has 15 residues. The V gene's germline CDR1 is SGHNT and CDR2 YYREEE (reference sequence). Trimming removed 2 bases from V and 4 bases from J; junction bases left unmatched: 4. Full variable domain (missing parts from reference TRBV5-4 and TRBJ1-3): ETGVTQSPTHLIKTRGQQVTLRCSSQSGHNTVSWYQQALGQGPQFIFQYYREEENGRGNFPPRFSGLQFPNYSSELNVNALELDDSALYLCASSLNRGQGNTIYFGEGSWLTVV.